This is a list of T cell receptor beta chains from one sample in a study of cytomegalovirus exposure and HLA in healthy donors. The method was immunoSEQ multiplex PCR; TCRdb's version includes in-frame clones alone and lacks a portion of them. In all, the sample yields more than 130,000 clones. Sequenced: PBMCs. The receptors shown here come from a man aged 35-49 years in good health and CMV-seronegative. The CDR3 runs from the conserved cysteine through the conserved F or W. The order of the fields is J gene, V gene, D gene, CDR3 DNA, CDR3 protein. The D gene is left open where the match is weak.

TRBJ1-6 | TRBV2 | NA | TGTGCCAGCAGTGAAGCGGCAGGGACTCGATCACCCCTCCACTTT | CASSEAAGTRSPLHF
TRBJ2-5 | TRBV6-5 | TRBD1 | TGTGCCAGCAGGCGACAGGGGGCGGGGGAGCAGTACTTC | CASRRQGAGEQYF
TRBJ1-3 | TRBV18 | TRBD1 | TGTGCCAGCTCACTGGGACAGGAAGACTCTGGAAACACCATATATTTT | CASSLGQEDSGNTIYF
TRBJ1-5 | TRBV6-4 | TRBD1 | TGTGCCAGCAGTGAGACAGGGCATCAGCCCCAGCATTTT | CASSETGHQPQHF
TRBJ2-5 | TRBV7-9 | NA | TGTGCCAGCAGCTTCGCGGGAACGTACCAAGAGACCCAGTACTTC | CASSFAGTYQETQYF
TRBJ1-1 | TRBV5-4 | NA | TGTGCCAGCAGCTTGACAAGGGAGACTGAAGCTTTCTTT | CASSLTRETEAFF
TRBJ2-2 | TRBV9 | TRBD1 | TGTGCCAGCAGCGCCCGGGACAGGGGGCCAGCGAACACCGGGGAGCTGTTTTTT | CASSARDRGPANTGELFF
TRBJ1-2 | TRBV29-1 | NA | TGCAGCGTTTCTTCCCGACAGACTAACTATGGCTACACCTTC | CSVSSRQTNYGYTF
TRBJ2-7 | TRBV11-2 | NA | TGTGCCAGCAGCAATCCCTGGGGAGGGGGTGGGCTCTACGAGCAGTACTTC | CASSNPWGGGGLYEQYF
TRBJ1-4 | TRBV28 | NA | TGTGCCAGCAGTTTATCTGGGCTCGGGGGACATGAAAAACTGTTTTTT | CASSLSGLGGHEKLFF
TRBJ1-5 | TRBV9 | TRBD1 | TGTGCCAGCAGCCCCTCCAGGGGGCCCAATCAGCCCCAGCATTTT | CASSPSRGPNQPQHF
TRBJ2-1 | TRBV7-2 | TRBD2 | TGTGCCAGCAGCCCCCGGACTAGCTTTTATGAGCAGTTCTTC | CASSPRTSFYEQFF
TRBJ2-5 | TRBV2 | NA | TGTGCCAGCTCCAGTAGCGGGGCGTACAGGGGAGAGACCCAGTACTTC | CASSSSGAYRGETQYF
TRBJ2-7 | TRBV19 | TRBD2 | TGTGCCAGTAGTCTAGCGGGGGCCTACGAGCAGTACTTC | CASSLAGAYEQYF